The present entry profiles one T cell receptor (beta chain) with its context. Its antigen is unknown. Time point indicated: peripheral blood 6 weeks after treatment start. Sequencing used immunoSEQ multiplex PCR; TCRdb keeps in-frame clones, though not all of them. The sample lists about 110,000 clones, around 90% seen once, with 3% to 4.5% in the top ten. This entry belongs to a study of PD-L1 blockade in urothelial cancer. In the study overall: Males with urothelial cancer arising in the bladder constituted most of the 29 patients. A median blood sample held roughly 150,000 T cells and about 78,000 unique TCRs.

General study results and limits: Below-median TCR clonality that was measured in pretreatment blood predicted better survival.

Sequencing was performed on PBMCs, taken around atezolizumab (anti-PD-L1) treatment. This clonotype was sampled from a man between 60 and 70 years old with urothelial cancer.

CDR3 protein: CSVDFLLAGVDNEQFF. The CDR3 DNA reads TGCAGCGTTGATTTTCTCCTAGCGGGAGTGGACAATGAGCAGTTCTTC. V gene TRBV29-1 combines with J gene TRBJ2-1; 10 nucleotides agree with TRBD2. CDR3 length equals 16 residues. Germline CDR1 reads SQVTM; CDR2 reads ANQGSEA. The V and J ends lost 3 bases and 5 bases, in that order; junction bases with no gene match: 10.